The clone carrying this T cell receptor (beta chain) was recorded a few times. The table came from immunoSEQ multiplex PCR; TCRdb's copy has only in-frame clones and leaves some out. The sample includes around 51,000 clones, approximately 90% of them seen just once. The CDR3 contains 15 residues. J was trimmed by 3 bases and V by 5 bases; bases with no gene match: 7. Germline V gene sequence: CDR1 MNHEY, CDR2 SVGAGI. This sample was included in a study of blood T cell repertoires in COVID-19. Sequencing used peripheral blood. This TCR was recovered from a man in his sixties or seventies with acute or convalescent COVID-19. The chain is built from TRBV6-5 and TRBJ1-5; TRBD1 aligns across 7 bases. CDR3 sequence: CASSTDRNFNQPQHF. CDR3 coding DNA: TGTGCCAGCAGTACGGACAGGAACTTCAATCAGCCCCAGCATTTT.